This record concerns one TCR beta chain sequence. The antigen remains undetermined. Germline is not matched at one junction end, which may reflect a read error. This record belongs to a study of tumor-infiltrating lymphocytes in primary liver carcinoma. Study results and limitations: Tumors and blood were compared for top-250-clone fraction, and tumors had the significantly higher value (p = 0.039).

Researchers generated TCR beta cDNA from approximately 500 ng of total RNA, relying on a constant-region primer. Three nested multiplex PCR rounds, a slightly modified ARM-PCR, produced the libraries for TCR beta. Primers for the first two PCR rounds were TRBV1-TRBV30 forward primers and a C-beta reverse primer (around 10 cycles per round). In TCRdb, the multiplex PCR reads were re-called with MiXCR into one record per CDR3 protein. The data hold some 120,000 distinct CDR3 sequences, with under 65% observed a single time. The CDR3 runs 16 residues. Co-extracted RNA and DNA came from roughly 20-30 mg of unsorted bulk tissue. Sampling of each tumor involved five separate regions.

V usage is TRBV12-3 or TRBV12-4 and J usage is TRBJ1-1; D might be TRBD1 (5 bases). The sample comprised liver tumor tissue from sampling region 3. Documented subset: tumor region T3, left-lateral pole. The receptor's source is a woman aged 55 to 70 with primary liver carcinoma and hepatitis B virus infection. The CDR3: CASSRMGGGLNTEASF. The CDR3 coding sequence is TGTGCCAGCAGCCGTATGGGGGGAGGGTTGAACACCGAGGCTTCCTTT.